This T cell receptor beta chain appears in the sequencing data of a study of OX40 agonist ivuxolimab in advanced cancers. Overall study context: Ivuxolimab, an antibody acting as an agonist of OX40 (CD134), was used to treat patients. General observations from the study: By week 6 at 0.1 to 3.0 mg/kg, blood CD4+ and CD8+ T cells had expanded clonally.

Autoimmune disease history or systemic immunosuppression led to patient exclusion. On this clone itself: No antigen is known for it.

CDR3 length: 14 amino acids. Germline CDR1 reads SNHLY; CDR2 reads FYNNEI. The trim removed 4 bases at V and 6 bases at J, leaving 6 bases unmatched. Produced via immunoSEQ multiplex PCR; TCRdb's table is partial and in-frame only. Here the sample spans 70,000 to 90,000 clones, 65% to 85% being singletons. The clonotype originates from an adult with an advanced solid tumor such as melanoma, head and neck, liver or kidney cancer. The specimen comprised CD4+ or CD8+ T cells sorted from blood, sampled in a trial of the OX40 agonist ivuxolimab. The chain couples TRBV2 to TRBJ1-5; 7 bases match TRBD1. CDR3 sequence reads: CASSAWTGGQPQHF. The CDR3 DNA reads TGTGCCAGCAGTGCGTGGACAGGTGGTCAGCCCCAGCATTTT. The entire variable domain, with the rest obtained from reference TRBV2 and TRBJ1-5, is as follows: EPEVTQTPSHQVTQMGQEVILRCVPISNHLYFYWYRQILGQKVEFLVSFYNNEISEKSEIFDDQFSVERPDGSNFTLKIRSTKLEDSAMYFCASSAWTGGQPQHFGDGTRLSIL.